This TCR beta chain was retrieved from a study of blood T cell repertoires in COVID-19. Profiling relied on immunoSEQ multiplex PCR, and the TCRdb table lists in-frame clones only, not all of them. The sample contains some 260,000 clones, around 90% of which appear only once. Per germline, CDR1 SGDLS and CDR2 YYNGEE. Trimming removed 5 bases from V and 2 bases from J, with 10 bases in between. The CDR3 is made up of 14 amino acids. Specimen: peripheral blood. This clonotype was obtained from a man aged 18 to 29 with active or convalescent COVID-19. V is TRBV9 and J is TRBJ2-2; a possible D gene is TRBD2 (6 bases). CDR3 sequence reads: CASSAGTNTGELFF. As DNA, the CDR3 is TGTGCCAGCAGTGCCGGGACTAACACCGGGGAGCTGTTTTTT.